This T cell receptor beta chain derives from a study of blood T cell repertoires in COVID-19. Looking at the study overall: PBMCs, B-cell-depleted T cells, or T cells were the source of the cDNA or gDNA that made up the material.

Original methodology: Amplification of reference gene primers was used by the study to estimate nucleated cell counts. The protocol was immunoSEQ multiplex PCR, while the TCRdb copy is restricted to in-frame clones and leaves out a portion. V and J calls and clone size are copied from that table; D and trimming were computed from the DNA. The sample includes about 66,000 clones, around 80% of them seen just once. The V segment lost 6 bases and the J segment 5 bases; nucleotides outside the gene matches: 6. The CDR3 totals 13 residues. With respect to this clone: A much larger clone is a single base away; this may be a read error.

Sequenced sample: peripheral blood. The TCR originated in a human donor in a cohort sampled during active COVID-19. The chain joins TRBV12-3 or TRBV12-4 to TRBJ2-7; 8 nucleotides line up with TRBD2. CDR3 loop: CASRPGTSNEQYF. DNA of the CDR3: TGTGCCAGCAGACCCGGGACTAGTAACGAGCAGTACTTC.